This T cell receptor (beta chain) was found in a study of T cells in Graves' hyperthyroidism and ophthalmopathy. TCR beta CDR3 region amplification was performed from RNA transcripts. HTBI primers drove first-round RT-PCR of the TCR CDR3. TCRdb called the multiplex PCR reads again in MiXCR, with one record for every CDR3 protein. The sample contains 600,000 or so distinct CDR3 sequences, 46% of which appear only once. Germline loops: CDR1 MGHRA, CDR2 YSYEKL. The CDR3 is 17 residues long. The J segment lost 7 bases and the V segment lost 0 bases, leaving 6 bases of the junction unmatched. The receptor was isolated from a woman under 30 with Graves' hyperthyroidism. This chain joins TRBV4-1 and TRBJ2-2, with TRBD2 matching over 12 bases. The specimen sequenced was peripheral blood or thyroid tissue (not recorded which). The DNA for the CDR3 is TGCGCCAGCAGCCAAGAAGGGACTAGCGGGTTGGGCGGGGAGCTGTTTTTT. It encodes CASSQEGTSGLGGELFF.